This T cell receptor (beta chain) is from a study of blood T cell repertoires in COVID-19. Turning to the study itself: Spain, Italy and the United States supplied samples that represented acute and convalescent COVID-19.

As processed by the authors: For nucleated cells, counts were estimated from reference gene primer amplification. TCRdb's copy holds only in-frame clones and misses some; the assay was immunoSEQ multiplex PCR. V and J calls plus clone size are reproduced from that table; the DNA served to infer D and trimming. The table has around 3,100 clones, approximately 92% seen once. V lost 1 base, J lost 8 bases, and 4 bases stayed unmatched. The length of the CDR3 is 15 residues. Germline lookup yields CDR1 LGHNA and CDR2 YNFKEQ. This chain uses TRBV4-2 with TRBJ1-4; 10 nucleotides match TRBD1. This sequence was found in a human donor with active COVID-19. The donor label of this sample is uncertain. Sequencing was performed on peripheral blood. The CDR3 nucleotides read TGTGCCAGCAGCCAAGTCCGGGACAGGGGCGAAAAACTGTTTTTT. As protein: CASSQVRDRGEKLFF.